The present TCR beta chain was sequenced within a study of blood T cell repertoires in COVID-19. Study-wide context: Some COVID-19 samples were acute and others convalescent; all came from the United States, Italy and Spain. PBMCs, B-cell-depleted T cells, or T cells were the source of the cDNA or gDNA that made up the material.

Germline CDR1 and CDR2: MDHEN and SYDVKM. The CDR3 runs 13 residues. The V segment lost 6 bases and the J segment 3 bases; nucleotides outside the gene matches: 3. Exposed participants came across a COVID-19 case within 2 weeks before study entry. This clone was recorded once. In the original processing: Amplifying reference gene primers gave estimates of nucleated cell counts. Assay used: immunoSEQ multiplex PCR; TCRdb lists only in-frame clones, some missing. For V, J and clone size, that table is used; D and trimming come from the DNA. The table records about 320,000 clones, roughly 85% of them present only once.

The sequenced sample consisted of PBMCs or T cells enriched from blood (not recorded which). The chain has TRBV28 and TRBJ2-5, with TRBD2 matching over 8 bases. This TCR came from a woman in her twenties or thirties who had been exposed to COVID-19. The chain's CDR3 is CASRGTSEETQYF. CDR3 nucleotide sequence: TGTGCCAGCAGGGGGACTAGTGAAGAGACCCAGTACTTC.